This T cell receptor beta chain was sequenced during a study of blood T cell repertoires in COVID-19. Study-wide background: Material from acute and convalescent COVID-19 was sourced from the United States, Italy and Spain.

A few counts support this clone. Per the original data handling: Amplifying reference gene primers gave estimates of nucleated cell counts. Here immunoSEQ multiplex PCR was the method, and the copy in TCRdb shows in-frame clones only, minus some. From that table come the V and J calls and clone size; the DNA was used to work out D and trimming. The table includes some 80,000 clones, 70% to 90% detected once. Seattle's enrolled individuals joined amid active infection and were then monitored longitudinally. Material: peripheral blood. This TCR was recovered from a man aged 50-59 years with COVID-19, enrolled during active disease.

CDR3 in amino acids: CASRTQGGSNQPQHF. For the CDR3, the DNA is TGTGCCAGCAGAACACAGGGAGGGAGCAATCAGCCCCAGCATTTT. The chain couples TRBV2 to TRBJ1-5, with a tentative D call TRBD1 (6 bases). CDR1 is SNHLY, CDR2 FYNNEI, per germline. The CDR3 is 15 residues long. Trimming removed 6 bases at V and 1 base at J, with 13 bases between.